This T cell receptor beta chain was sequenced for a study of blood T cell repertoires in COVID-19. On the study more broadly: Researchers got acute and convalescent COVID-19 samples from the United States, Italy and Spain. T cells, B-cell-depleted T cells, or PBMCs supplied cDNA or gDNA.

Sequenced by immunoSEQ multiplex PCR; TCRdb stores in-frame clones only, minus some. The table includes 250,000 to 350,000 clones, about nine tenths detected once. Patients in Seattle were enrolled during active infection, then followed longitudinally. The CDR3 sequence is 15 residues long. Germline CDR1 SGHRS, CDR2 YFSETQ. The ends lost 0 bases at V and 2 bases at J; junction bases unmatched: 5. The chain carries TRBV5-1 and TRBJ2-7, with TRBD2 matching 7 bases. Sequences were obtained from peripheral blood. The sequence derives from a woman aged 45 to 65 with COVID-19, enrolled during active disease. CDR3 region: CASSLGHGGAYEQYF. Written as DNA, the CDR3 is TGCGCCAGCAGCTTGGGGCATGGGGGGGCCTACGAGCAGTACTTC.